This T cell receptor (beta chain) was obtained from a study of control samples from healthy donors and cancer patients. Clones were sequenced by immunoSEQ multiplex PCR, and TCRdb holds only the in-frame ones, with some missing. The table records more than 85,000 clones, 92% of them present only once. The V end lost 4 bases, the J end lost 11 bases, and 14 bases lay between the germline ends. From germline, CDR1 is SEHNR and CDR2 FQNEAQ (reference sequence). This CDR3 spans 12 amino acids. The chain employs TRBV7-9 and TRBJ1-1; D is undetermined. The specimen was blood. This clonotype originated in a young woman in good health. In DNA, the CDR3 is TGTGCCAGCAGCTCCTCCCGTACAACGGCTTTCTTT. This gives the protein CASSSSRTTAFF. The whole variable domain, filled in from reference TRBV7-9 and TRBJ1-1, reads DTGVSQNPRHKITKRGQNVTFRCDPISEHNRLYWYRQTLGQGPEFLTYFQNEAQLEKSRLLSDRFSAERPKGSFSTLEIQRTEQGDSAMYLCASSSSRTTAFFGQGTRLTVV.